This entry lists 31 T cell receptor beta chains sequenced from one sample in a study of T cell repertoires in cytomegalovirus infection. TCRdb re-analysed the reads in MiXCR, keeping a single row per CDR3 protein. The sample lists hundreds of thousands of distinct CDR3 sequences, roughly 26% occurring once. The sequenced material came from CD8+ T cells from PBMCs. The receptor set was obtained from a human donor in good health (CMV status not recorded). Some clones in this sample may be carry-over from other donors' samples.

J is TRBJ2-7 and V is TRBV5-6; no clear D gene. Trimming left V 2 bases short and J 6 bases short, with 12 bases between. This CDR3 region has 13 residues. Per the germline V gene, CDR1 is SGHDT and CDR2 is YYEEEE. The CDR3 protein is CASSFSNPTEQYF. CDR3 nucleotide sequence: TGTGCCAGCAGCTTCTCTAACCCCACCGAGCAGTACTTC.

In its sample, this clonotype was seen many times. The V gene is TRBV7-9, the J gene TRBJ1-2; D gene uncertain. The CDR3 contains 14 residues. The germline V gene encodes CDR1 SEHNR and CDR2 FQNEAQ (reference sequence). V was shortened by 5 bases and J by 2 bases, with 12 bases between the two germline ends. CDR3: CASSPDPANYGYTF. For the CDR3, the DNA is TGTGCCAGCAGCCCTGACCCGGCCAACTATGGCTACACCTTC. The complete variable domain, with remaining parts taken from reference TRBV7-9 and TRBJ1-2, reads DTGVSQNPRHKITKRGQNVTFRCDPISEHNRLYWYRQTLGQGPEFLTYFQNEAQLEKSRLLSDRFSAERPKGSFSTLEIQRTEQGDSAMYLCASSPDPANYGYTFGSGTRLTVV.

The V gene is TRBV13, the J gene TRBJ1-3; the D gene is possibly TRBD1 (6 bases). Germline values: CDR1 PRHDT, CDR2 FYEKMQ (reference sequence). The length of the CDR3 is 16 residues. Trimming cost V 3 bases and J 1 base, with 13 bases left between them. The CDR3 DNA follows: TGTGCCAGCAGCTTCAGGGGAAGGGGGTCTGGAAACACCATATATTTT. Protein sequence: CASSFRGRGSGNTIYF.

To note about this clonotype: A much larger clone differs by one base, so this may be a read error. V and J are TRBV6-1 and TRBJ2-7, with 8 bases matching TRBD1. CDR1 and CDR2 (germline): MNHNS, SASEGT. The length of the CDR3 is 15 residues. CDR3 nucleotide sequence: TGTACCAGCAGTTCCCAGGGACAGGAGATCTACGAGCAGTACGTC. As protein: CTSSSQGQEIYEQYV.

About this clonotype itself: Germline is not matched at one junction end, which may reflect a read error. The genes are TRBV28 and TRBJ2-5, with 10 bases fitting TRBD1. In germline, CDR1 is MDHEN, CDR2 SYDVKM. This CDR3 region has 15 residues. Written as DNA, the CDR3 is TGTGCCAGCAGTTTAAGACAGGGGGCAAGAGAGACCCAGCACTTC. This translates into CASSLRQGARETQHF.

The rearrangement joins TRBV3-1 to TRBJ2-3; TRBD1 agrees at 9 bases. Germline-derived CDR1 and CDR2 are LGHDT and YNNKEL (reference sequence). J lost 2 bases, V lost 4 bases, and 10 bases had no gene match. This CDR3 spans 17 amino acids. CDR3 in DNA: TGTGCCAGCAGCCCTGACCCGGGACAGGGATTCACAGATACGCAGTATTTT. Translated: CASSPDPGQGFTDTQYF.

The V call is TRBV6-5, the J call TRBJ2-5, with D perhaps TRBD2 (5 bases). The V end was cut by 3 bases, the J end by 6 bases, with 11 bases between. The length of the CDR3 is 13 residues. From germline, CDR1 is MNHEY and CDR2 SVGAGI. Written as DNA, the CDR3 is TGTGCCAGCAGTTATGGAGCCGGGAAGACCCAGTACTTC. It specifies CASSYGAGKTQYF.

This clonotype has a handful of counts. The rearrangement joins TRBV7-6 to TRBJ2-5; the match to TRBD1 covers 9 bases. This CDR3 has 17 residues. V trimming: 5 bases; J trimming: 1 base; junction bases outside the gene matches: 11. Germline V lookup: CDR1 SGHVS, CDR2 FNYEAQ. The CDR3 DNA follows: TGTGCCAGCAGCGCATCCCGGGACAGGGACTTCCAAGAGACCCAGTACTTC. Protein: CASSASRDRDFQETQYF.

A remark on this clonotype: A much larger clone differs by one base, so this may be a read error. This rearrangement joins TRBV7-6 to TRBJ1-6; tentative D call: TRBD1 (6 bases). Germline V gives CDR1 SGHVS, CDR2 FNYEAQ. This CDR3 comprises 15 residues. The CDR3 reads CVSSSEPGASSPLHF. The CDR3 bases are TGTGTCAGCAGCTCGGAACCGGGGGCTAGTTCACCCCTCCACTTT.

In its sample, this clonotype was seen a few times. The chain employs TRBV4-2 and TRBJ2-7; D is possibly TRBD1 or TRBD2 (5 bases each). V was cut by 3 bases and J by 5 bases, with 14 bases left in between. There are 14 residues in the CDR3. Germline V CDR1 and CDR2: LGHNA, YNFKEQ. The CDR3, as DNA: TGTGCCAGCAGCCAGGTCCAGGGAGAGGACGAGCAGTACGTC. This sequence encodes CASSQVQGEDEQYV.

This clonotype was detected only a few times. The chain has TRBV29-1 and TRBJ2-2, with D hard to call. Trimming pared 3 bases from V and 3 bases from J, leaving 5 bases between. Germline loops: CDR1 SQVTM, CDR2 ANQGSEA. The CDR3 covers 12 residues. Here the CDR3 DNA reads TGCAGCGTTGAGGAGCACACCGGGGAGCTGTTTTTT. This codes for CSVEEHTGELFF.

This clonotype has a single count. The CDR3: CASSEGRANSPLHF. Written as DNA, the CDR3 is TGTGCCAGCAGTGAAGGTCGGGCTAATTCACCCCTCCACTTT. The chain uses TRBV2 and TRBJ1-6; D is ambiguous. The ends were cut back, 1 base at V and 6 bases at J, with 7 bases in the middle. The germline CDR1 and CDR2 sequences are SNHLY and FYNNEI. The CDR3 is 14 amino acids. Complete variable domain (other parts from reference TRBV2 and TRBJ1-6): EPEVTQTPSHQVTQMGQEVILRCVPISNHLYFYWYRQILGQKVEFLVSFYNNEISEKSEIFDDQFSVERPDGSNFTLKIRSTKLEDSAMYFCASSEGRANSPLHFGNGTRLTVT.

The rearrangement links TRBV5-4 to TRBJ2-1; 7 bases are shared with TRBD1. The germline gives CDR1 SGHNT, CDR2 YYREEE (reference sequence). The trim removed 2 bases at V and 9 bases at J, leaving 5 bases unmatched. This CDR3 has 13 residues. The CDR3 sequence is CASSFGAGGEQFF. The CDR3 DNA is TGTGCCAGCAGCTTCGGAGCAGGGGGTGAGCAGTTCTTC.

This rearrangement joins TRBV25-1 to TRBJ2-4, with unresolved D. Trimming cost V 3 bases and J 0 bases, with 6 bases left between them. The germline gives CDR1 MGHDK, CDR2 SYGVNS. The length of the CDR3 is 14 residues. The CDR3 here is CASSDTLAKNIQYF. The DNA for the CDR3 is TGTGCCAGCAGTGACACCCTAGCCAAAAACATTCAGTACTTC.

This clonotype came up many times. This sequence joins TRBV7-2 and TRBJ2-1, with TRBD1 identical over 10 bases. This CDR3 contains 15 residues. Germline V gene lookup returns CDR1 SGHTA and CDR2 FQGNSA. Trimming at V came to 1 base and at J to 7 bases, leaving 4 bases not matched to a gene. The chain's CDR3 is CASSLGTGGRNEQFF. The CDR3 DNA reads TGTGCCAGCAGCTTAGGGACAGGGGGTAGGAATGAGCAGTTCTTC.

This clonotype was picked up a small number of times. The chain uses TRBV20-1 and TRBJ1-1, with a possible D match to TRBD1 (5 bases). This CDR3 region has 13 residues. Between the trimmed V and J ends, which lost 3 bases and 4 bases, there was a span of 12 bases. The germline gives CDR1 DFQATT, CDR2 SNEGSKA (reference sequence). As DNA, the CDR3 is TGCAGTGCTAGCTCGGGGGAGGTCACTGAAGCTTTCTTT. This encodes CSASSGEVTEAFF.

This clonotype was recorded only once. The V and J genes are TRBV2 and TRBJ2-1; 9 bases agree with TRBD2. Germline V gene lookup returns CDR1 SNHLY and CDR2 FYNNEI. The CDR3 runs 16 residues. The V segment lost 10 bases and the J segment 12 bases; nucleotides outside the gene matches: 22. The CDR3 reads CATIIRGGEKKGVQFF. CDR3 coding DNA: TGTGCCACCATTATCCGCGGGGGGGAAAAAAAGGGTGTGCAGTTCTTC.

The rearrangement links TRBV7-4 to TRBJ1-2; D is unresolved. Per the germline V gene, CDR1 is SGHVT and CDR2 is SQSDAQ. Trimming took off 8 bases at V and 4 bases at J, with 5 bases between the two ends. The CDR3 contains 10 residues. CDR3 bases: TGTGCCAGCGAGGGCTATGGCTACACCTTC. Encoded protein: CASEGYGYTF.

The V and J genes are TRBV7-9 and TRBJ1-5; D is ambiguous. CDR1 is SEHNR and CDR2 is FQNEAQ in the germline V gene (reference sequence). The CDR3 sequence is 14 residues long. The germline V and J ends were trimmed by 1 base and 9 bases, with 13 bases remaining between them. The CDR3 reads CASSLGGNVWPQHF. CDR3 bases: TGTGCCAGCAGCTTAGGGGGAAACGTATGGCCCCAGCATTTT.

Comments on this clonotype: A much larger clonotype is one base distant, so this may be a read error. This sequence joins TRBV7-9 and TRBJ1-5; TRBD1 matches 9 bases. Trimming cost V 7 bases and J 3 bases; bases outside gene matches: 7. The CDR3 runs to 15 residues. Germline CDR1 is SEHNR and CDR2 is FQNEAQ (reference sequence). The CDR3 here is CASTGQGTNNQPQHF. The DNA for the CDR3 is TGTGCCAGCACAGGACAGGGGACGAACAATCAGCCCCAGCATTTT. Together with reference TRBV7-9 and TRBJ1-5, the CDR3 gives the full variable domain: DTGVSQNPRHKITKRGQNVTFRCDPISEHNRLYWYRQTLGQGPEFLTYFQNEAQLEKSRLLSDRFSAERPKGSFSTLEIQRTEQGDSAMYLCASTGQGTNNQPQHFGDGTRLSIL.

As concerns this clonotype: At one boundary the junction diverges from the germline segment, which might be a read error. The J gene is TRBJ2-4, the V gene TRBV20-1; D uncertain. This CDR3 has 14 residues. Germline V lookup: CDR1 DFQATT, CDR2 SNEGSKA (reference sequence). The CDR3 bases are TGCAGTGCTAGTCGGGCAGGAGCCGAAAACATTCAGTACTTC. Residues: CSASRAGAENIQYF.

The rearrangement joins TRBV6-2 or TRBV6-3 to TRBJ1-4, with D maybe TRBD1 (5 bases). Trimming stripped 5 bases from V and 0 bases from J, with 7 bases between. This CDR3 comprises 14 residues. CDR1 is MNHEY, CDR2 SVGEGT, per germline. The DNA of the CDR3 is TGTGCCAGCAGTCTACAGGCAACTAATGAAAAACTGTTTTTT. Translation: CASSLQATNEKLFF.

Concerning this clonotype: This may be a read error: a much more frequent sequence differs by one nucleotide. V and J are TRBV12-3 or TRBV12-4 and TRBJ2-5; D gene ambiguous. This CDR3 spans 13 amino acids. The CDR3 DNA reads TGTGCCAGCAGCCGGCGATCGCAAGAGACCAAGTACTTC. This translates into CASSRRSQETKYF.

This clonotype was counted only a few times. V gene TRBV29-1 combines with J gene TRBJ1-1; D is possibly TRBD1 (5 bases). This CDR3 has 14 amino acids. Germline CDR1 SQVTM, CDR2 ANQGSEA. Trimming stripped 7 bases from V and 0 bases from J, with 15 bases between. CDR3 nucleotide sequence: TGCAGCGGTCGCCGGGGGAAGATGAACACTGAAGCTTTCTTT. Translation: CSGRRGKMNTEAFF.

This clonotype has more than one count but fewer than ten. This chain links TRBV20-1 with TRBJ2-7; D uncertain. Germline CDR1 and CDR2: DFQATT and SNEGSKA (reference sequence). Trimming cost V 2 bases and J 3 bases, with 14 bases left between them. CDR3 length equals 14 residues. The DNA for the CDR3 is TGCAGTGCTAGAAAATGGCAGGCCTTCTACGAGCAGTACGTC. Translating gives CSARKWQAFYEQYV.

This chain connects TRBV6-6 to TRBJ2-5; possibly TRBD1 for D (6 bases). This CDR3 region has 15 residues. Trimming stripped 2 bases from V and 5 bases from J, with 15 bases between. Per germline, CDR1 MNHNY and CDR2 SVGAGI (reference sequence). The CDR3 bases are TGTGCCAGCAGTTACGTGGATCAGAGGGGGGAGACCCAGTACTTC. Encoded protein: CASSYVDQRGETQYF.

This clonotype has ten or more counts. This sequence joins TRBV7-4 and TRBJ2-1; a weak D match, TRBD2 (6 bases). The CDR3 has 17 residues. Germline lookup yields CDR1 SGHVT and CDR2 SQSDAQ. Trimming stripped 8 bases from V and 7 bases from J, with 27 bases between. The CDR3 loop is CASSHGGIEPGRNEQFF. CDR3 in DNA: TGTGCCAGCTCCCACGGGGGTATCGAACCTGGGAGGAATGAGCAGTTCTTC.

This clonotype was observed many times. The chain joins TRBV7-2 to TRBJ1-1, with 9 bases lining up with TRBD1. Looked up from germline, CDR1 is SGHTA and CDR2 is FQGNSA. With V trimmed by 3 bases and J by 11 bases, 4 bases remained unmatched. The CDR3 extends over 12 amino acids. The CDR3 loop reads CASSFTGQGAFF. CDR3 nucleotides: TGTGCCAGCAGCTTTACCGGACAGGGGGCTTTCTTT.

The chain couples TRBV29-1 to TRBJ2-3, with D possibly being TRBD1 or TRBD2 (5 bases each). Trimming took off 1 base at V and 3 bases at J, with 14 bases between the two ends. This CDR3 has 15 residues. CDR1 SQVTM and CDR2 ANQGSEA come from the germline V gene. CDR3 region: CSVEGGESQTDTQYF. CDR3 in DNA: TGCAGCGTTGAAGGAGGGGAGTCCCAAACAGATACGCAGTATTTT.

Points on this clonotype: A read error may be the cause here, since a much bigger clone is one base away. CDR3 in amino acids: CASSPGPPEYEQYF. The CDR3 coding sequence is TGTGCCAGCAGCCCCGGTCCGCCAGAGTACGAGCAGTACTTC. The chain has TRBV7-6 and TRBJ2-7; D is ambiguous. Trimming cost V 5 bases and J 4 bases, with 15 bases left between them. This CDR3 contains 14 residues. CDR1 and CDR2 (germline): SGHVS, FNYEAQ.

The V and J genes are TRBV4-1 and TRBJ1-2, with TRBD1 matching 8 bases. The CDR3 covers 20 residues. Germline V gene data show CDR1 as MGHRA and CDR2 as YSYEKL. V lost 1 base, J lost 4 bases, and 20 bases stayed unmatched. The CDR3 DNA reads TGCGCCAGCAGCCAAGTTCAGGGGTTAAGACCCGGGACAGGACCCTATGGCTACACCTTC. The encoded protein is CASSQVQGLRPGTGPYGYTF.